This TCR beta chain was captured in a study of blood T cells in healthy people across ages. A second 7 to 11 cycle PCR used barcoded and J-beta primers. Each TCR beta cDNA got a 12-nucleotide random molecular identifier. TCRdb reanalysed the 5' RACE reads using MiXCR and keeps one entry per CDR3 protein. The table shows more than 650,000 distinct CDR3 sequences, with 20% to 30% occurring only once. CDR3 length: 17 amino acids. CDR1 LGHDT and CDR2 YNNKEL come from the germline V gene (reference sequence). J gave up 0 bases and V 0 bases, and 5 bases lay outside the gene matches. Notes on this clonotype: Just one base apart from a much larger clone, this may be a read error. This is likely a read error, given that the CDR3 carries no conserved phenylalanine or tryptophan at its end.

The donors, all healthy, were Caucasians living in Russia, aged 6 to 90. This same sample was also taken into another study, of T cells of mothers and their children. Per that study: Each mother gave over 8.5 million TCR beta CDR3 reads; each child, a few million. Among related mother-child pairs, overlap was slightly higher than in unrelated pairs, though not significantly.

Sequenced: blood. The chain uses TRBV3-1 and TRBJ2-4; 7 bases are a match to TRBD2. This TCR derives from a boy aged 5-17 years in good health. The CDR3 here is CASSQDLAEVAKNIQYS. As DNA, the CDR3 is TGTGCCAGCAGCCAAGACCTAGCGGAGGTAGCCAAAAACATTCAGTACTCC.